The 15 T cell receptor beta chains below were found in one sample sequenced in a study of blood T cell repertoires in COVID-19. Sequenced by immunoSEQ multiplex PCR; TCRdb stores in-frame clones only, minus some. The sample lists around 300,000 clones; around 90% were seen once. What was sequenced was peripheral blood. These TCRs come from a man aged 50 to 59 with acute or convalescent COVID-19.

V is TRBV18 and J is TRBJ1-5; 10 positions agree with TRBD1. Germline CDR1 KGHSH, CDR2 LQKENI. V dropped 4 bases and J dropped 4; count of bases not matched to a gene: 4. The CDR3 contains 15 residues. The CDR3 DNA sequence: TGTGCCAGCTCACGCTCGGGACAGGGGAATCAGCCCCAGCATTTT. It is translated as CASSRSGQGNQPQHF.

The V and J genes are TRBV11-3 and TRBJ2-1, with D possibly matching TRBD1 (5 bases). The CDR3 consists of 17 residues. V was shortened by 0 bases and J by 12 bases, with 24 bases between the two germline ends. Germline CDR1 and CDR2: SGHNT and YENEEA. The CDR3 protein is CASSLDLPGRVVSGQFF. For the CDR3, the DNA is TGTGCCAGCAGCTTAGATCTACCGGGCAGGGTAGTATCTGGGCAGTTCTTC.

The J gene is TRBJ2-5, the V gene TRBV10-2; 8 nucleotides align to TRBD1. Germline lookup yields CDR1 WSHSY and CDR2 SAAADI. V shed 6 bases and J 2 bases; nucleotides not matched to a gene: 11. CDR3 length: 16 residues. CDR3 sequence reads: CASRTLPQGGQETQYF. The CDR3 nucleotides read TGCGCCAGCAGGACACTTCCACAGGGGGGACAAGAGACCCAGTACTTC.

This CDR3 is CASSLLLAIGTDTQYF. The CDR3 coding sequence is TGCGCCAGCAGCTTGCTACTAGCAATTGGCACAGATACGCAGTATTTT. The rearrangement links TRBV5-1 to TRBJ2-3; D is possibly TRBD2 (6 bases). The germline CDR1 and CDR2 sequences are SGHRS and YFSETQ. The CDR3 length is 16 residues. Trimming shortened V by 1 base and J by 1 base, and 13 bases separated the two germline ends.

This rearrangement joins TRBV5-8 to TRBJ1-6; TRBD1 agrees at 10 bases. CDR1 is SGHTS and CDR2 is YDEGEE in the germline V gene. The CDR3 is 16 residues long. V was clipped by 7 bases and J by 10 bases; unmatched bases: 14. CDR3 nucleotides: TGTGCCAGCCAAGTCTTCGCGGGACAGGGGACCTCACCCCTCCACTTT. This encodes CASQVFAGQGTSPLHF.

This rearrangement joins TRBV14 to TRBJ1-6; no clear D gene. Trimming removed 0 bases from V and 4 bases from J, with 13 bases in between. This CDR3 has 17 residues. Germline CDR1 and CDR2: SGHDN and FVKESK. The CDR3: CASSQDLPWQYNSPLHF. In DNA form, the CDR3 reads TGTGCCAGCAGCCAAGATCTGCCTTGGCAGTATAATTCACCCCTCCACTTT.

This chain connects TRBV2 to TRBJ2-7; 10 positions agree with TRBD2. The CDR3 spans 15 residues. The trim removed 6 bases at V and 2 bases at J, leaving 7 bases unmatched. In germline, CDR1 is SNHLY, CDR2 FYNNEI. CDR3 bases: TGTGCCAGCAGCCCCCCTAGCGGGGGTGCCTACGAGCAGTACTTC. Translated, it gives CASSPPSGGAYEQYF.

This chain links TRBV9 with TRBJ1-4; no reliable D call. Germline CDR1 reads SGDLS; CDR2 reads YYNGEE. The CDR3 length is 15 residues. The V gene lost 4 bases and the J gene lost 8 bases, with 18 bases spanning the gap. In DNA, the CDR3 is TGTGCCAGCAGCCCGGAGGAATATCCGGCAGAAAAACTGTTTTTT. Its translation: CASSPEEYPAEKLFF.

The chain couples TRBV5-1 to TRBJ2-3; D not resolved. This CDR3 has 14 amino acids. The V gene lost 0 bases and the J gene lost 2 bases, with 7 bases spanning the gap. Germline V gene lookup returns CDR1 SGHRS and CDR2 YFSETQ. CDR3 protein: CASSLGPSTDTQYF. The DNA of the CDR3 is TGCGCCAGCAGCTTGGGGCCGTCCACAGATACGCAGTATTTT.

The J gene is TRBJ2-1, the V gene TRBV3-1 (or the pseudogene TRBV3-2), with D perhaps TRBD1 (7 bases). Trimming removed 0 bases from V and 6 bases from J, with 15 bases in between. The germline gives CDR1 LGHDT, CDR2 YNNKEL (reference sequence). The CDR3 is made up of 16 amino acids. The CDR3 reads CASSQERRQGGNEQFF. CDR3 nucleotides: TGTGCCAGCAGCCAAGAACGGCGACAGGGAGGCAATGAGCAGTTCTTC.

CDR3 region: CASSRDRGAFF. As DNA, the CDR3 is TGTGCCAGCAGCCGCGACAGGGGAGCTTTCTTT. V and J are TRBV5-6 and TRBJ1-1; 8 positions match TRBD1. Losses at the gene ends were 4 bases for V and 10 bases for J; bases not matched to a gene: 3. Germline lookup yields CDR1 SGHDT and CDR2 YYEEEE. The CDR3 runs to 11 residues.

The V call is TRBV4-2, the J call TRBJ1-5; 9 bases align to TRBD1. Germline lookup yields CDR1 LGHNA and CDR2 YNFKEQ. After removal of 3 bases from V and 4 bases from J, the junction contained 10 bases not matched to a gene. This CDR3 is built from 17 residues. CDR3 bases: TGTGCCAGCAGCCAGGGACAGGGACATTCTTCAAATCAGCCCCAGCATTTT. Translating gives CASSQGQGHSSNQPQHF.

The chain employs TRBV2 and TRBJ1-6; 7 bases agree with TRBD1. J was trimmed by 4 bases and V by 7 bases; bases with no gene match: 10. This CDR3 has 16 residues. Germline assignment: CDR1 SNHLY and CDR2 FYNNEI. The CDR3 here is CASIQSGTAYNSPLHF. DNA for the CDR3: TGTGCCAGCATACAGTCCGGGACAGCGTATAATTCACCCCTCCACTTT.

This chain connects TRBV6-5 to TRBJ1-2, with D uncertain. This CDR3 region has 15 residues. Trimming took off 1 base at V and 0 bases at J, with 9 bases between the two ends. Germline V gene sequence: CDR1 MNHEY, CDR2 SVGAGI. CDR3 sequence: CASSYFGGSNYGYTF. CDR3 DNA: TGTGCCAGCAGTTACTTTGGAGGATCTAACTATGGCTACACCTTC.

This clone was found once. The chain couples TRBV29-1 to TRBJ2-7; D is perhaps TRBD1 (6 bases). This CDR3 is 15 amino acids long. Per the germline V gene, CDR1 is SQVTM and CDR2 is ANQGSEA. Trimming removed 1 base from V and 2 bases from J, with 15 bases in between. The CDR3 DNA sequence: TGCAGCGTTGAAGGGGTGACAGGTCCGCCCTACGAGCAGTACTTC. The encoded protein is CSVEGVTGPPYEQYF.